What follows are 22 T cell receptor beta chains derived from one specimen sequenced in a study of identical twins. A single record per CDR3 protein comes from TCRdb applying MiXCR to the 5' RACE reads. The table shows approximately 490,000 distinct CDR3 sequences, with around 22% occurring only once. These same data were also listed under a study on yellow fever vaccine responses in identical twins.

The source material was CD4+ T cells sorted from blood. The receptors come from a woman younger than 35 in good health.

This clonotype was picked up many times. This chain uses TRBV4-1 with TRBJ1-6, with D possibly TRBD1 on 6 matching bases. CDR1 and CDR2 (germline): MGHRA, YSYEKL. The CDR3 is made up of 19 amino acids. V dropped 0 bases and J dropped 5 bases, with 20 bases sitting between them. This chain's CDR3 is CASSQDPYEAGEDNSPLHF. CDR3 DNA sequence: TGCGCCAGCAGCCAAGATCCTTATGAGGCAGGGGAGGATAATTCACCCCTCCACTTT.

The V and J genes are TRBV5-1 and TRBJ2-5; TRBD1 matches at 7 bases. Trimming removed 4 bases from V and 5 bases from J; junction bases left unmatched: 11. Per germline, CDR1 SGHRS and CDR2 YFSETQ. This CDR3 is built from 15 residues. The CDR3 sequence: CASSTGQASGETQYF. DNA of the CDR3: TGCGCCAGCAGCACCGGACAGGCGTCCGGGGAGACCCAGTACTTC. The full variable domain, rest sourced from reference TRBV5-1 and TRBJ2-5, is KAGVTQTPRYLIKTRGQQVTLSCSPISGHRSVSWYQQTPGQGLQFLFEYFSETQRNKGNFPGRFSGRQFSNSRSEMNVSTLELGDSALYLCASSTGQASGETQYFGPGTRLLVL.

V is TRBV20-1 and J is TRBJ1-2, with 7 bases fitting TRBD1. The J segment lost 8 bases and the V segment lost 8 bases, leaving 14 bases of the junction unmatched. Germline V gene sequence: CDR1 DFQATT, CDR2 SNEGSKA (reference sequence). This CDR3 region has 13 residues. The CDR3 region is CSPLKTGAGGYTF. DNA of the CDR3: TGCAGTCCCCTAAAAACAGGGGCAGGCGGCTACACCTTC.

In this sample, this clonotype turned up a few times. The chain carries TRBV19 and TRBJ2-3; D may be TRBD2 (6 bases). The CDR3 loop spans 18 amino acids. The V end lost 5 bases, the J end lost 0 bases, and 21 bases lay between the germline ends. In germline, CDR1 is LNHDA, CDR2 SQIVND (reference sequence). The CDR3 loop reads CASSLAGTGASSTDTQYF. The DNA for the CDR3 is TGTGCCAGTAGTCTTGCCGGGACTGGGGCCAGTAGCACAGATACGCAGTATTTT. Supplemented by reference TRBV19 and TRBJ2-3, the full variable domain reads DGGITQSPKYLFRKEGQNVTLSCEQNLNHDAMYWYRQDPGQGLRLIYYSQIVNDFQKGDIAEGYSVSREKKESFPLTVTSAQKNPTAFYLCASSLAGTGASSTDTQYFGPGTRLTVL.

The CDR3 is CASSGYRGEGQYF. The DNA of the CDR3 is TGTGCCAGCAGTGGCTACAGGGGGGAAGGGCAGTACTTC. The chain joins TRBV6-1 to TRBJ2-7, with 8 bases matching TRBD1. Germline V gene lookup returns CDR1 MNHNS and CDR2 SASEGT. This CDR3 spans 13 amino acids. The junction had 8 bases not matched to a gene; V was cut back by 4 bases and J by 9 bases.

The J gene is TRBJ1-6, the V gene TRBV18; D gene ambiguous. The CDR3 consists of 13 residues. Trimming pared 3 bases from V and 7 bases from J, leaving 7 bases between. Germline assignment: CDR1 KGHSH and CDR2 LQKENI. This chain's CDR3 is CASSPVMNSPLHF. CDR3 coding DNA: TGTGCCAGCTCACCTGTTATGAATTCACCCCTCCACTTT.

The CDR3 protein is CASSLYGERETQYF. CDR3 sequence (DNA): TGTGCCAGCAGCTTATACGGGGAGAGAGAGACCCAGTACTTC. The chain combines TRBV7-3 with TRBJ2-5; D perhaps matches TRBD2 (5 bases). V was shortened by 2 bases and J by 4 bases, with 11 bases between the two germline ends. Looked up from germline, CDR1 is SGHTA and CDR2 is FQGTGA. This CDR3 region has 14 residues.

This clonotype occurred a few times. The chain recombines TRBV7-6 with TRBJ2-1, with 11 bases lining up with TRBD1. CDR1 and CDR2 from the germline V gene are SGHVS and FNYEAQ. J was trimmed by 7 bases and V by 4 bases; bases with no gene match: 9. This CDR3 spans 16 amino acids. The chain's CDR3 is CASSSIGQGAGNEQFF. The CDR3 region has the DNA TGTGCCAGCAGCTCCATCGGACAGGGGGCTGGGAATGAGCAGTTCTTC.

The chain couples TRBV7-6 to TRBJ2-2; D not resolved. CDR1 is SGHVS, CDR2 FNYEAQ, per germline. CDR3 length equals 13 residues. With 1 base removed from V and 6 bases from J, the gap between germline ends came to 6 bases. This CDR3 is CASSLDIPGELFF. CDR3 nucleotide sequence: TGTGCCAGCAGCTTAGACATTCCCGGGGAGCTGTTTTTT.

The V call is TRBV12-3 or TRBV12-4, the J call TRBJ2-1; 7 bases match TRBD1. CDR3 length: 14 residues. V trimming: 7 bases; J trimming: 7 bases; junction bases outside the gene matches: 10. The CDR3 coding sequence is TGTGCCAGCACCTACAGGGGTTCCGCGAATGAGCAGTTCTTC. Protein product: CASTYRGSANEQFF.

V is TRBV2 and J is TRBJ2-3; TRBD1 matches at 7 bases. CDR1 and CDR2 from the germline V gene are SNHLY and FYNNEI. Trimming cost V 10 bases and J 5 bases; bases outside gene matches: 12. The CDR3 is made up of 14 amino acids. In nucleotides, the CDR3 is TGTGCCACCTCACGACAGGGTCAAGAAGATACGCAGTATTTT. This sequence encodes CATSRQGQEDTQYF.

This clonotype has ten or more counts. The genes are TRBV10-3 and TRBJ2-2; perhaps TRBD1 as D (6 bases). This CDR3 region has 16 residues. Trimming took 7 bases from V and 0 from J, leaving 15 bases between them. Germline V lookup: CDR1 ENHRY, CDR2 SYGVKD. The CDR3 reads CAIKSSGTTNTGELFF. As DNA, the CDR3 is TGTGCCATCAAGTCTTCCGGGACAACGAACACCGGGGAGCTGTTTTTT.

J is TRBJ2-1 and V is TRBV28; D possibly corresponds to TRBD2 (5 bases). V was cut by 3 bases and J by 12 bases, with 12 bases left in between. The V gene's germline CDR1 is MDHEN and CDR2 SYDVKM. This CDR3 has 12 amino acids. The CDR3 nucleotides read TGTGCCAGCAGTTTCCGGACTGGCGGGCAGTTCTTC. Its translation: CASSFRTGGQFF.

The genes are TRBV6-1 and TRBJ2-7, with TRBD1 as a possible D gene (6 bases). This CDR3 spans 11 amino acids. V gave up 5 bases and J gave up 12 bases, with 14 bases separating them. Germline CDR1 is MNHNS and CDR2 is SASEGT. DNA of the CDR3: TGTGCCAGCAGTACCGGACAGACTCCGTACTTC. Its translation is CASSTGQTPYF.

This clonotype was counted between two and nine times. The CDR3 coding sequence is TGTGCCAGCAGAGTAACAGGGAATGCCTATGGCTACACCTTC. Amino acids: CASRVTGNAYGYTF. The chain carries TRBV2 and TRBJ1-2, with D tentatively TRBD1 (6 bases). The germline V gene has CDR1 SNHLY and CDR2 FYNNEI. CDR3 length: 14 amino acids. V was cut by 6 bases and J by 4 bases, with 15 bases left in between. The full variable domain, rest sourced from reference TRBV2 and TRBJ1-2, is EPEVTQTPSHQVTQMGQEVILRCVPISNHLYFYWYRQILGQKVEFLVSFYNNEISEKSEIFDDQFSVERPDGSNFTLKIRSTKLEDSAMYFCASRVTGNAYGYTFGSGTRLTVV.

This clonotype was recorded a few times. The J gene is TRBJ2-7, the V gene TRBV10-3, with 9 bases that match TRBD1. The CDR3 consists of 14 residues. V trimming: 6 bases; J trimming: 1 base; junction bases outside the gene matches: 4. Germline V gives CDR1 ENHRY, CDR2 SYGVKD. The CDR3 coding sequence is TGTGCCATCAGCCAGGACAGGGGATCCTACGAGCAGTACTTC. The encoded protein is CAISQDRGSYEQYF.

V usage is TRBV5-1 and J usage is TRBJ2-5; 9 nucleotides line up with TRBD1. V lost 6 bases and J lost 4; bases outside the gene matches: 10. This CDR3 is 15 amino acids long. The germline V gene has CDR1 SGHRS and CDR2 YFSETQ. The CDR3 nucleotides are TGCGCCAGCACCCAAGGACAGGGGAGTCGAGAGACCCAGTACTTC. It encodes CASTQGQGSRETQYF.

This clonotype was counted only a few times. CDR3 residues: CASSQDRASGQETQYF. The CDR3 DNA reads as TGCGCCAGCAGCCAAGATAGGGCTAGCGGCCAAGAGACCCAGTACTTC. The chain uses TRBV4-1 and TRBJ2-5; 7 positions agree with TRBD2. This CDR3 has 16 amino acids. V dropped 0 bases and J dropped 1; count of bases not matched to a gene: 5. CDR1 and CDR2 (germline): MGHRA, YSYEKL.

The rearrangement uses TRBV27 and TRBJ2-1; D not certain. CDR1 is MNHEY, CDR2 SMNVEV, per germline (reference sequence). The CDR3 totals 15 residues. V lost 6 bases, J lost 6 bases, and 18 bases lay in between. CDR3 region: CASSRLSDPINEQFF. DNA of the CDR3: TGTGCCAGCAGCCGATTAAGCGACCCAATCAATGAGCAGTTCTTC.

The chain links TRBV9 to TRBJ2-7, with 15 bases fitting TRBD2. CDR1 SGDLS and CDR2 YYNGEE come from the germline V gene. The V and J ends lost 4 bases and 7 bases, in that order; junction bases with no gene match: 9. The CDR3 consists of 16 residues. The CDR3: CASSLGLAGGQREQYF. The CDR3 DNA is TGTGCCAGCAGCCTTGGACTAGCGGGAGGGCAAAGGGAGCAGTACTTC.

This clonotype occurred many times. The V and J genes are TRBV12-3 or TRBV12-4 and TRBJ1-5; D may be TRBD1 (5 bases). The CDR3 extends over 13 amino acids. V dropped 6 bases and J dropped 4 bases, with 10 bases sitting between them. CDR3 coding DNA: TGTGCCAGCAGACCGGGGCTTAATCAGCCCCAGCATTTT. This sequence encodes CASRPGLNQPQHF.

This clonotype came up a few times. CDR3 sequence reads: CASSPSGGATDTQYF. DNA of the CDR3: TGTGCCAGCAGTCCCAGCGGGGGGGCCACAGATACGCAGTATTTT. V gene TRBV28 combines with J gene TRBJ2-3, with 10 bases fitting TRBD2. CDR1 MDHEN and CDR2 SYDVKM come from the germline V gene. Unmatched junction bases numbered 4, after V lost 5 bases and J lost 2 bases. CDR3 length equals 15 residues.